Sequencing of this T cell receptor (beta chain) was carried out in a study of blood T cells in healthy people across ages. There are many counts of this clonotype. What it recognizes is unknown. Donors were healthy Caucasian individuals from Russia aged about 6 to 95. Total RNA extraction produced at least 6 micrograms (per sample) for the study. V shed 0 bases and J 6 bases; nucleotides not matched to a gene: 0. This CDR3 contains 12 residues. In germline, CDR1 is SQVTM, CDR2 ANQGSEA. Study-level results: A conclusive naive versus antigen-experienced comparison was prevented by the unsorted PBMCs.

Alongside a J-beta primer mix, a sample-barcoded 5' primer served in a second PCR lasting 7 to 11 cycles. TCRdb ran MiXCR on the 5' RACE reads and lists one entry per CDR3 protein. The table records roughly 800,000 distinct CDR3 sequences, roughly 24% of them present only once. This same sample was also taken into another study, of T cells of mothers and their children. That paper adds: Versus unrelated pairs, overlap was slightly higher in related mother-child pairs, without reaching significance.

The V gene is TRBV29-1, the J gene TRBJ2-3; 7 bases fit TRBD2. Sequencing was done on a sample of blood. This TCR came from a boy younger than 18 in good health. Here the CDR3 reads CSVEEGGDTQYF. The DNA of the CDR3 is TGCAGCGTTGAAGAGGGGGGGGATACGCAGTATTTT.